The next 20 T cell receptor beta chains were all read from a single sample in a study of identical twins. One entry per CDR3 protein, called by TCRdb with MiXCR from the 5' RACE reads. The sample shows around 690,000 distinct CDR3 sequences, about 20% of them seen only once. The same sample was also used in a study of T cells expressing NK-cell markers.

The sample comprised PBMCs. The source is a woman between 18 and 29 years old in good health.

At least ten counts were recorded for this clonotype. The chain combines TRBV2 with TRBJ2-7, with no clear D. The V gene's germline CDR1 is SNHLY and CDR2 FYNNEI. This CDR3 region has 15 residues. Trimming removed 6 bases from V and 5 bases from J, with 20 bases in between. Written as DNA, the CDR3 is TGTGCCAGCAGCCCTCCGGAACTTGCGCCGAACGAGCAGTACTTC. Amino acids: CASSPPELAPNEQYF.

V gene TRBV12-3 or TRBV12-4 combines with J gene TRBJ1-2; maybe TRBD1 (6 bases). CDR3 size: 15 residues. V lost 8 bases and J 2 bases, leaving 18 bases between the germline ends. In DNA, the CDR3 is TGTGCCAGCTCCCTGGAGGGGGGCAGGAACTATGGCTACACCTTC. As protein: CASSLEGGRNYGYTF.

The V gene is TRBV6-5, the J gene TRBJ2-2; perhaps TRBD2 as D (5 bases). CDR3 length: 15 amino acids. Trimming left V 4 bases short and J 1 base short, with 10 bases between. Looked up from germline, CDR1 is MNHEY and CDR2 is SVGAGI. The CDR3 loop reads CASSFPGKNTGELFF. Here the CDR3 DNA reads TGTGCCAGCAGTTTCCCGGGAAAGAACACCGGGGAGCTGTTTTTT.

The chain links TRBV6-2 or TRBV6-3 to TRBJ2-1, with D uncertain. CDR1 and CDR2 from the germline V gene are MNHEY and SVGEGT. Trimming stripped 7 bases from V and 10 bases from J, with 14 bases between. The CDR3 spans 12 residues. The CDR3 region is CASTSPFTEQFF. The CDR3 nucleotides read TGTGCCAGCACCTCACCCTTTACAGAGCAGTTCTTC.

The rearrangement links TRBV25-1 to TRBJ2-1; D possibly corresponds to TRBD2 (6 bases). CDR1 is MGHDK and CDR2 is SYGVNS in the germline V gene. The V end was cut by 8 bases, the J end by 6 bases, with 20 bases between. The CDR3 contains 15 residues. As DNA, the CDR3 is TGTGCCAGCTCCGAAAGACTAGAGCCTGGCAATGAGCAGTTCTTC. This sequence encodes CASSERLEPGNEQFF. Variable domain in full (rest from reference TRBV25-1 and TRBJ2-1): EADIYQTPRYLVIGTGKKITLECSQTMGHDKMYWYQQDPGMELHLIHYSYGVNSTEKGDLSSESTVSRIRTEHFPLTLESARPSHTSQYLCASSERLEPGNEQFFGPGTRLTVL.

This clonotype was seen only a few times. This CDR3 is CASSTRPQPFYNEQFF. The CDR3 nucleotides are TGTGCCAGCAGCACCCGACCCCAACCCTTTTACAATGAGCAGTTCTTC. The chain recombines TRBV7-2 with TRBJ2-1; D not certain. There are 16 residues in the CDR3. CDR1 is SGHTA and CDR2 is FQGNSA in the germline V gene. V was cut by 5 bases and J by 4 bases, with 18 bases left in between.

This clonotype showed up just a few times. The CDR3 sequence: CASRSDKTSGANVLTF. The CDR3 DNA reads as TGTGCCAGCAGATCAGACAAGACCTCTGGGGCCAACGTCCTGACTTTC. V gene TRBV12-3 or TRBV12-4 combines with J gene TRBJ2-6; D is undetermined. V was clipped by 6 bases and J by 0 bases, with 12 bases between them. The CDR3 extends over 16 amino acids.

This clonotype appeared a few times. J is TRBJ1-6 and V is TRBV6-1; D gene uncertain. Trimming stripped 8 bases from V and 0 bases from J, with 11 bases between. Germline V gene sequence: CDR1 MNHNS, CDR2 SASEGT. This CDR3 contains 15 residues. The CDR3 DNA sequence: TGTGCCAGCCTGGAACACCGCTCCTATAATTCACCCCTCCACTTT. This encodes CASLEHRSYNSPLHF.

In DNA form, the CDR3 reads TGCGCCAGCAGCCAATCCTATGGGAGCTCCTACGAGCAGTACTTC. Protein: CASSQSYGSSYEQYF. The chain couples TRBV4-3 to TRBJ2-7; the D gene is possibly TRBD2 (5 bases). Per the germline V gene, CDR1 is LGHNA and CDR2 is YSLEER. V was shortened by 2 bases and J by 0 bases, with 11 bases between the two germline ends. The CDR3 contains 15 residues.

This clonotype occurred many times. The gene calls are TRBV20-1 and TRBJ2-7, with unresolved D. CDR1 and CDR2 (germline): DFQATT, SNEGSKA (reference sequence). V was cut by 6 bases and J by 7 bases, with 19 bases left in between. This CDR3 comprises 13 residues. The chain's CDR3 is CSAGSGSTSEQYF. CDR3 nucleotides: TGCAGTGCCGGTTCAGGCTCGACGTCTGAGCAGTACTTC.

The chain joins TRBV6-5 to TRBJ2-7, with D perhaps matching TRBD2 (5 bases). Germline CDR1 reads MNHEY; CDR2 reads SVGAGI. The CDR3 runs to 14 residues. V lost 2 bases and J 2 bases, leaving 10 bases between the germline ends. The CDR3 DNA follows: TGTGCCAGCAGTTACGGTTACGGGGCCTACGAGCAGTACTTC. Protein: CASSYGYGAYEQYF.

This clonotype showed up just a few times. One end of the junction fails to match germline, which may point to a read error. The chain recombines TRBV4-1 with TRBJ2-4; TRBD1 might be the D (5 bases). Germline V gene data show CDR1 as MGHRA and CDR2 as YSYEKL. The CDR3 runs 11 residues. The CDR3, as DNA: TGCGCCAGCAGCCACCAAAAAGGGGTGTTCTTC. Its protein product is CASSHQKGVFF.

The chain links TRBV29-1 to TRBJ1-3; 7 positions match TRBD1. Germline CDR1 reads SQVTM; CDR2 reads ANQGSEA. V shed 6 bases and J 0 bases; nucleotides not matched to a gene: 8. This CDR3 has 15 amino acids. DNA of the CDR3: TGCAGCGTCAGACAGGGCTCGAACTCTGGAAACACCATATATTTT. Translating gives CSVRQGSNSGNTIYF.

The rearrangement joins TRBV9 to TRBJ1-6, with no clear D. V was cut by 1 base and J by 8 bases, with 4 bases left in between. This CDR3 contains 12 residues. Looked up from germline, CDR1 is SGDLS and CDR2 is YYNGEE. The CDR3 nucleotides are TGTGCCAGCAGCGTAAACGATTCACCCCTCCACTTT. Translated: CASSVNDSPLHF.

This clonotype was observed a few times. The genes are TRBV12-3 or TRBV12-4 and TRBJ2-5; 7 bases are shared with TRBD1. This CDR3 contains 15 residues. The V gene end was trimmed by 4 bases and the J gene end by 5 bases; junction bases not matched to a gene: 10. The CDR3 coding sequence is TGTGCCAGCAGTTCGATACAGGGGTCGGGGGAGACCCAGTACTTC. This codes for CASSSIQGSGETQYF.

The J gene is TRBJ1-2, the V gene TRBV12-2; the DNA was not compared with TRBD1, the D call given in the table. TRBV12-2 is described as a pseudogene. The CDR3 totals 16 residues. The CDR3 bases are TGTGCAAGTCGCTCCTTCCATAACCGACAGGGGAGTCGCTACACCTTC. As protein: CASRSFHNRQGSRYTF.

At least ten counts were recorded for this clonotype. This rearrangement joins TRBV12-3 or TRBV12-4 to TRBJ2-1; D unclear. The CDR3 is made up of 11 amino acids. The V end was cut by 7 bases, the J end by 8 bases, with 9 bases between. In nucleotides, the CDR3 is TGTGCCAGCACCTTATATCATGAGCAGTTCTTC. The encoded protein is CASTLYHEQFF.

This clonotype has ten or more counts. The chain joins TRBV29-1 to TRBJ1-2; no clear D. Looked up from germline, CDR1 is SQVTM and CDR2 is ANQGSEA. Trimming removed 3 bases from V and 5 bases from J, with 10 bases in between. The CDR3 length is 12 residues. The CDR3 is CSVEAPDYGYTF. In DNA form, the CDR3 reads TGCAGCGTTGAGGCCCCAGATTATGGCTACACCTTC. Looking up the rest from reference TRBV29-1 and TRBJ1-2 gives the full variable domain: SAVISQKPSRDICQRGTSLTIQCQVDSQVTMMFWYRQQPGQSLTLIATANQGSEATYESGFVIDKFPISRPNLTFSTLTVSNMSPEDSSIYLCSVEAPDYGYTFGSGTRLTVV.

The rearrangement links TRBV12-3 or TRBV12-4 to TRBJ1-2; possible D gene TRBD1, 6 bases. CDR3 size: 15 residues. V shed 2 bases and J shed 3 bases, with 13 bases lying between them. CDR3 residues: CASSLRGSRHYGYTF. CDR3 coding DNA: TGTGCCAGCAGTTTAAGGGGGTCTCGTCACTATGGCTACACCTTC.

The chain is built from TRBV20-1 and TRBJ1-2, with a tentative D call TRBD1 (6 bases). V lost 1 base to trimming and J lost 4 bases, with 13 bases between them. Germline CDR1 and CDR2: DFQATT and SNEGSKA (reference sequence). There are 14 residues in the CDR3. The CDR3 region has the DNA TGCAGTGCTAGAGGAACAGGGTCGAGCTATGGCTACACCTTC. Translation gives CSARGTGSSYGYTF.